The 26 T cell receptor beta chains listed next were all sequenced from one sample in a study of read filtering for tumor transcriptome and immune sequencing (dated by TCRdb to about 2020). Sequencing was performed on an Illumina HiSeq 4000. The Immunoverse kit was used to build TCR libraries from roughly 370 ng RNA, with molecular barcoded adaptors covering alpha/delta and beta/gamma chains. Through fastp at Q25 and MiXCR, TCRdb rebuilt clones from the public reads, retaining in-frame beta chains. Rows are unified per CDR3 protein, each entry keeping the most common DNA and genes. In this sample the table shows some 140,000 distinct CDR3 sequences, approximately 13% of which occur a single time. The top ten constitute under 9% of the sample. Sequencing input: a population of CD138-negative cells sorted from bone marrow. Explained via the paper, the cell subset or site label denotes: bone marrow mononuclear cells depleted of CD138+ plasma/myeloma cells by negative magnetic selection. The receptors come from a donor aged 40 or older with multiple myeloma.

Many counts were recorded for this clonotype. V gene TRBV20-1 combines with J gene TRBJ2-3; unclear D gene. With 3 bases removed from V and 4 bases from J, the gap between germline ends came to 8 bases. This CDR3 comprises 12 residues. Germline V CDR1 and CDR2: DFQATT, SNEGSKA (reference sequence). In DNA, the CDR3 is TGCAGTGCTAGTTTTTTAGCAGATACGCAGTATTTT. Translating it yields CSASFLADTQYF.

This clonotype appeared many times. The chain is built from TRBV5-1 and TRBJ2-1, with D perhaps being TRBD1 or TRBD2 (5 bases each). The CDR3 length is 14 residues. Looked up from germline, CDR1 is SGHRS and CDR2 is YFSETQ. V dropped 4 bases and J dropped 6 bases, with 14 bases sitting between them. The CDR3 nucleotides read TGCGCCAGCAGCCCTGGCGTCGGGGCCAATGAGCAGTTCTTC. Translation gives CASSPGVGANEQFF.

To note about this clonotype: A much bigger clone sits one base away, suggesting this may be a read error. V gene TRBV30 combines with J gene TRBJ2-1, with D maybe TRBD1 (5 bases). The ends were cut back, 3 bases at V and 4 bases at J, with 10 bases in the middle. Germline V gene data show CDR1 as GTSNPN and CDR2 as SVGIG (reference sequence). The CDR3 is 13 residues long. The chain's CDR3 is CAWRGHTYNEQFF. The DNA of the CDR3 is TGTGCCTGGAGGGGGCACACTTACAATGAGCAGTTCTTC.

This clonotype appeared many times. The chain combines TRBV24-1 with TRBJ2-1, with 11 bases that match TRBD1. The V and J ends lost 2 bases and 7 bases, in that order; junction bases with no gene match: 6. Germline V gives CDR1 KGHDR, CDR2 SFDVKD. This CDR3 spans 16 amino acids. CDR3 sequence (DNA): TGTGCCACCAGTGATTGGACAGGGGGCGCGAATAATGAGCAGTTCTTC. Its protein is CATSDWTGGANNEQFF.

Concerning this clonotype: Its ends do not fully match the called genes, so a read error is possible. The V call is TRBV12-3 or TRBV12-4, the J call TRBJ2-5; the D gene is possibly TRBD2 (5 bases). CDR3 length: 16 residues. The CDR3 reads CASSHVSAGHQETLYF. In nucleotides, the CDR3 is TGTGCCAGCAGTCACGTGAGTGCGGGCCACCAAGAGACCCTGTACTTC.

This clonotype was detected once. The chain links TRBV20-1 to TRBJ1-1, with D possibly being TRBD1 (5 bases). The CDR3 is 14 residues long. CDR1 is DFQATT, CDR2 SNEGSKA, per germline (reference sequence). The V end was cut by 3 bases, the J end by 3 bases, with 14 bases between. CDR3: CSASPGVGDTEAFF. CDR3 bases: TGCAGTGCTAGCCCCGGAGTAGGGGACACTGAAGCTTTCTTT.

With respect to this clonotype: This may arise from a read error, as a much more abundant clone is one base away. This chain connects TRBV6-6 to TRBJ1-1, with D perhaps matching TRBD1 (5 bases). Trimming took 2 bases from V and 5 from J, leaving 15 bases between them. Germline CDR1 reads MNHNY; CDR2 reads SVGAGI (reference sequence). The CDR3 length is 15 residues. In nucleotides, the CDR3 is TGTGCCAGCAGTTACGGGGCATATCCGAAGACTGAAGCTTTCTTT. It is translated as CASSYGAYPKTEAFF.

A remark on this clonotype: A far larger clone lies a single base away; this is likely a read error. This chain joins TRBV12-3 or TRBV12-4 and TRBJ2-1, with TRBD2 identical over 9 bases. This CDR3 contains 14 residues. In DNA form, the CDR3 reads TGTGCCAGCAGAGGGGTAGCGGGAGTGAATGAGCAGGTCTTC. Translation gives CASRGVAGVNEQVF.

The rearrangement links TRBV7-8 to TRBJ2-3; 14 bases map to TRBD2. The germline V gene has CDR1 SGHVS and CDR2 FQNEAQ. V lost 4 bases and J lost 1; bases outside the gene matches: 10. The CDR3 has 19 residues. The CDR3 nucleotides read TGTGCCAGCAGCTCCCCACAGGGACTAGCGGGAGTCGGCACAGATACGCAGTATTTT. Translating it yields CASSSPQGLAGVGTDTQYF.

The table lists this clonotype with many counts. The CDR3 region is CASRVGTSTDTQYF. CDR3 nucleotide sequence: TGTGCCAGCAGAGTGGGAACCTCCACAGATACGCAGTATTTT. The chain couples TRBV7-9 to TRBJ2-3, with D hard to call. The length of the CDR3 is 14 residues. Germline-derived CDR1 and CDR2 are SEHNR and FQNEAQ (reference sequence). V was shortened by 6 bases and J by 2 bases, with 12 bases between the two germline ends.

Ten or more counts support this clonotype. The chain is built from TRBV29-1 and TRBJ1-4; possible D gene TRBD1, 5 bases. V was trimmed by 6 bases and J by 0 bases, leaving 8 bases between them. Germline-derived CDR1 and CDR2 are SQVTM and ANQGSEA. CDR3 length equals 13 residues. CDR3 nucleotides: TGCAGCGTCCAGGGTGCAACTAATGAAAAACTGTTTTTT. Protein sequence: CSVQGATNEKLFF.

This clonotype was counted at least ten times. The CDR3 end shows no conserved phenylalanine or tryptophan, and so a read error is likely. The V call is TRBV20-1, the J call TRBJ2-7; D is ambiguous. This CDR3 spans 11 amino acids. The germline V gene encodes CDR1 DFQATT and CDR2 SNEGSKA (reference sequence). V lost 2 bases and J lost 3, with 5 bases in between. Here the CDR3 DNA reads TGCAGTGCTAGAAGGAGCTACGAGCAGTACTTA. It is translated as CSARRSYEQYL.

Many counts were recorded for this clonotype. The chain is built from TRBV29-1 and TRBJ2-1; perhaps D is TRBD1 or TRBD2 (5 bases each). The CDR3 consists of 14 residues. The ends were cut back, 7 bases at V and 5 bases at J, with 18 bases in the middle. CDR1 and CDR2 from the germline V gene are SQVTM and ANQGSEA. CDR3 loop: CSAVPGRVDNEQFF. The DNA of the CDR3 is TGCAGCGCCGTCCCGGGGCGCGTGGACAATGAGCAGTTCTTC.

Details on this clonotype: The germline gene is not matched at one end of the junction; a read error may be the cause. This sequence joins TRBV11-3 and TRBJ2-1; D gene unclear. The germline V gene has CDR1 SGHNT and CDR2 YENEEA. The CDR3 is 16 amino acids. CDR3 sequence (DNA): TGTGCCAGCAGCTTAGATTGGGCTGGTATATACAGTGAGCAGTTCTTC. Its protein is CASSLDWAGIYSEQFF.

This clonotype was seen ten or more times. The chain recombines TRBV6-2 or TRBV6-3 with TRBJ1-5, with D perhaps TRBD1 (5 bases). With 2 bases removed from V and 6 bases from J, the gap between germline ends came to 17 bases. The CDR3 extends over 16 amino acids. The germline gives CDR1 MNHEY, CDR2 SVGEGT. The CDR3 nucleotides read TGTGCCAGCAGTTACAGCAGGGTGAGGGCCGGTCAGCCCCAGCATTTT. Its protein product is CASSYSRVRAGQPQHF.

In the case of this clonotype: Being one base from a much bigger clone, this may be a read error. The chain employs TRBV10-3 and TRBJ2-1; the D is unclear. Germline V gene lookup returns CDR1 ENHRY and CDR2 SYGVKD. This CDR3 comprises 13 residues. The CDR3 nucleotides read TGTGCCATCAATGAGTCTAGTCAGAATGAGCAGTTCTTC. This translates into CAINESSQNEQFF.

This clonotype was observed a few times. The chain joins TRBV19 to TRBJ1-3; 8 bases match TRBD1. Germline V CDR1 and CDR2: LNHDA, SQIVND (reference sequence). The CDR3 is 15 residues long. With 4 bases clipped from V and 3 bases from J, the junction kept 5 bases outside the gene matches. The CDR3 spells CASSTQGAFGNTIYF. CDR3 DNA: TGTGCCAGTAGTACCCAGGGGGCGTTTGGAAACACCATATATTTT.

There are many counts of this clonotype. The chain employs TRBV7-3 and TRBJ1-1, with unresolved D. The CDR3 spans 13 residues. Germline lookup yields CDR1 SGHTA and CDR2 FQGTGA. Trimming pared 1 base from V and 6 bases from J, leaving 9 bases between. The CDR3 nucleotides are TGTGCCAGCAGCTTAAATGGGGTCGCTGAAGCTTTCTTT. This encodes CASSLNGVAEAFF. Combining the CDR3 with reference TRBV7-3 and TRBJ1-1 gives the whole variable domain GAGVSQTPSNKVTEKGKYVELRCDPISGHTALYWYRQSLGQGPEFLIYFQGTGAADDSGLPNDRFFAVRPEGSVSTLKIQRTERGDSAVYLCASSLNGVAEAFFGQGTRLTVV.

This clonotype was detected ten times or more. The V call is TRBV4-2, the J call TRBJ2-1; 11 bases agree with TRBD1. V was pared by 1 base and J by 9 bases, with 5 bases of the junction left unmatched. CDR1 and CDR2 from the germline V gene are LGHNA and YNFKEQ. There are 15 residues in the CDR3. The CDR3 bases are TGTGCCAGCAGCCAAGGAGGGGACAGGGGGTTTGAGCAGTTCTTC. It translates to CASSQGGDRGFEQFF.

For this clonotype: This may come from a read error, since a much larger clone is one base off. The chain couples TRBV29-1 to TRBJ2-2, with D hard to call. The germline V gene has CDR1 SQVTM and CDR2 ANQGSEA. This CDR3 is built from 12 residues. CDR3 amino acids: CRAVLATGELFF. In DNA form, the CDR3 reads TGCAGAGCTGTTTTGGCAACCGGGGAGCTGTTTTTT.

Of note for this clonotype: No conserved phenylalanine or tryptophan ends this CDR3, so it is likely a read error. V gene TRBV9 combines with J gene TRBJ2-4; 10 bases are a match to TRBD2. J was trimmed by 6 bases and V by 3 bases; bases with no gene match: 9. The CDR3 consists of 16 residues. The V gene's germline CDR1 is SGDLS and CDR2 YYNGEE. The DNA for the CDR3 is TGTGCCAGCAGCGCGTCCGGGACTAGCGTAATAAACATTCAGTACCTC. This gives the protein CASSASGTSVINIQYL.

This clonotype was seen ten or more times. The chain couples TRBV29-1 to TRBJ2-5; D might be TRBD1 (6 bases). Germline V gives CDR1 SQVTM, CDR2 ANQGSEA. V was clipped by 7 bases and J by 7 bases, with 19 bases between them. The CDR3 is 13 amino acids. This CDR3 is CSASDSRGGTQYF. The CDR3 DNA is TGCAGCGCCTCGGACAGTCGGGGTGGGACCCAGTACTTC.

This sequence joins TRBV11-2 and TRBJ2-5; 9 bases match TRBD1. CDR1 and CDR2 (germline): SGHAT, FQNNGV. This CDR3 is built from 16 residues. With 4 bases clipped from V and 5 bases from J, the junction kept 11 bases outside the gene matches. The CDR3 nucleotides are TGTGCCAGCAGCTCCTCAACCGGGACAGGGAGGGAGACCCAGTACTTC. Translated: CASSSSTGTGRETQYF.

Many counts were recorded for this clonotype. The chain employs TRBV7-9 and TRBJ1-4, with D unclear. Trimming stripped 11 bases from V and 8 bases from J, with 9 bases between. The CDR3 covers 10 residues. Germline V gene sequence: CDR1 SEHNR, CDR2 FQNEAQ (reference sequence). CDR3 sequence: CALEGEKLFF. The CDR3 DNA is TGTGCCCTCGAGGGAGAAAAACTGTTTTTT.

In this sample, this clonotype turned up many times. The chain uses TRBV20-1 and TRBJ2-1; D is possibly TRBD2 (6 bases). Germline CDR1 is DFQATT and CDR2 is SNEGSKA (reference sequence). The CDR3 contains 17 residues. Trimming removed 6 bases from V and 0 bases from J, with 21 bases in between. CDR3 DNA sequence: TGCAGTGCCAAAGGCGCACTAGCCCGAAGCTCCTACAATGAGCAGTTCTTC. It is translated as CSAKGALARSSYNEQFF.

This clonotype was counted between two and nine times. J is TRBJ2-2 and V is TRBV6-2 or TRBV6-3; TRBD1 matches at 7 bases. Per germline, CDR1 MNHEY and CDR2 SVGEGT. This CDR3 region has 16 residues. V shed 6 bases, J shed 6 bases, and the junction held 13 bases outside the gene matches. The CDR3 nucleotides are TGTGCCAGCAGCTTCCCCCGGGACAGAGACGCCGGGGAGCTGTTTTTT. It codes for CASSFPRDRDAGELFF.